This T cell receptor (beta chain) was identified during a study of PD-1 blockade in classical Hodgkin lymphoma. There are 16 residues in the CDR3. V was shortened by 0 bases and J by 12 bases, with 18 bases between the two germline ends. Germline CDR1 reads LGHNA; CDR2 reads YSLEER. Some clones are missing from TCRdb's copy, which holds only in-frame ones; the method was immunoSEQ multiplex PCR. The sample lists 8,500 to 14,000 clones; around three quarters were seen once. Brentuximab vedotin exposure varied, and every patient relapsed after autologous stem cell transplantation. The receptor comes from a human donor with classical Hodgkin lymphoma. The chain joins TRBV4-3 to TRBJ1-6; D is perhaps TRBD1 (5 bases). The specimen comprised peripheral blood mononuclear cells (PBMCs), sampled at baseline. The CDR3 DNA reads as TGCGCCAGCAGCCAAGATCTGCGGGGAAGGGGTGAACCCCTCCACTTT. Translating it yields CASSQDLRGRGEPLHF.